These T cell receptor beta chains were read from a single sample in a study of shared clonotypes between healthy human individuals. Repertoires were generated with immunoSEQ multiplex PCR, while TCRdb's copy carries only in-frame clones and drops some. The sample has around 500,000 clones; roughly 80% are singletons. Sequencing input: PBMCs. The receptors derive from a woman between 40 and 55 years old in good health. Some clones in this sample may be carry-over from other donors' samples. The CDR3 runs from the conserved cysteine through the conserved F or W. Fields, in order: clone size, V gene, D gene, J gene, CDR3 DNA, CDR3 protein. D genes are given only for firm matches. The size entry is marked missing in some rows and otherwise reads once, few, many or a size class.

many,TRBV5-1,TRBD2,TRBJ2-1,TGCGCCAGCAGCTTGGCTCCTAGCGGGAGGGCCAATGAGCAGTTCTTC,CASSLAPSGRANEQFF
few,TRBV5-1,NA,TRBJ1-2,TGCGCCAGCAGCTCGATTCAGGGGTGGTATGGCTACACCTTC,CASSSIQGWYGYTF
NA,TRBV19,NA,TRBJ1-4,TGTGCCAGTAGTATAGTAATATCGGGAGCTAATGAAAAACTGTTTTTT,CASSIVISGANEKLFF
NA,TRBV30,NA,TRBJ1-5,TGTGCCTGGACTTCCTCTACTTGGAGGGGCCAGCCCCAGCATTTT,CAWTSSTWRGQPQHF
NA,TRBV11-2,NA,TRBJ2-7,TGTGCCAGCAGCTTAGAAGGTGGAGGGGCCTACGAGCAGTACTTC,CASSLEGGGAYEQYF
NA,TRBV29-1,TRBD2,TRBJ2-1,TGCAGCGCGACTCTAGCGGGAGCCGGTGAGCAGTTCTTC,CSATLAGAGEQFF
NA,TRBV7-9,NA,TRBJ2-3,TGTGCCAGCAGCTTAGGGCGGTCGGTGGTCTTGCCCACAGATACGCAGTATTTT,CASSLGRSVVLPTDTQYF
NA,TRBV7-3,TRBD1,TRBJ2-2,TGTGCCAGCAGCTTTGGGACAGGGAACACCGGGGAGCTGTTTTTT,CASSFGTGNTGELFF
NA,TRBV28,NA,TRBJ1-4,TGTGTTAGACTTAGGGCCGAAAAACTGTTTTTT,CVRLRAEKLFF
NA,TRBV9,NA,TRBJ2-3,TGTGCCAGCAGCGTTCTGCAGGCAGGGATAGATACGCAGTATTTT,CASSVLQAGIDTQYF
once,TRBV9,TRBD2,TRBJ2-1,TGTGCCAGCAGCGGGACTAGCGGGACTTACAATGAGCAGTTCTTC,CASSGTSGTYNEQFF
NA,TRBV5-1,NA,TRBJ1-3,TGCGCCAGCAGCAACACTGCAGGTTACTCTGGAAACACCATATATTTT,CASSNTAGYSGNTIYF
NA,TRBV28,TRBD1,TRBJ1-3,TGTGCCAGCAGTGGGGACAGGACTGGAAACACCATATATTTT,CASSGDRTGNTIYF
NA,TRBV7-2,NA,TRBJ1-3,TGTGCCAGCAGGTACCAGGGGCACCCTGGAAACACCATATATTTT,CASRYQGHPGNTIYF
NA,TRBV7-2,NA,TRBJ2-7,TGTGCCAGCAGCTTAGCCGGGGTCGGATCCTACGAGCAGTACTTC,CASSLAGVGSYEQYF
NA,TRBV2,TRBD2,TRBJ2-7,TGTGCCAGCAGTGAAGGGACTAGCGGGCCTTCCTACGAGCAGTACTTC,CASSEGTSGPSYEQYF
NA,TRBV27,NA,TRBJ2-7,TGTGCCAGCGGTGACAGGCTTGCGGAGCAGTACTTC,CASGDRLAEQYF
NA,TRBV4-1,NA,TRBJ1-2,TGCGCCAGCAGCCAAGTCGCGGGGGGCACTAACTATGGCTACACCTTC,CASSQVAGGTNYGYTF
few,TRBV11-2,NA,TRBJ2-5,TGTGCCAGCAGCTTACTCGGAGAGGAGGAGACCCAGTACTTC,CASSLLGEEETQYF
NA,TRBV7-2,NA,TRBJ2-3,TGTGCCAGCAGCTTAGTCGCCTCCTTCATAAAACCAGATACGCAGTATTTT,CASSLVASFIKPDTQYF
NA,TRBV30,NA,TRBJ1-1,TGTGCCTGGAGTGAAGTCAGGGGCACTGAAGCTTTCTTT,CAWSEVRGTEAFF
few,TRBV6-5,NA,TRBJ2-7,TGTGCCTGTCAGCAGGGATTCTCCTACGAGCAGTACTTC,CACQQGFSYEQYF
NA,TRBV6-1,NA,TRBJ2-7,TGTGCCATCCGCTCGGGGGGCGGCGAGCAGTACTTC,CAIRSGGGEQYF
once,TRBV7-3,NA,TRBJ2-2,TGTGCCAGCAGCCCATCTCAAGGGGTCGGGGAGCTGTTTTTT,CASSPSQGVGELFF
NA,TRBV19,NA,TRBJ2-3,TGTGCCAGTAGTATGAGGGCCCCGACGGGAGATACGCAGTATTTT,CASSMRAPTGDTQYF
few,TRBV28,NA,TRBJ2-2,TGTGCCAGCAGCCTAGAGTTCGTCGGGGAGCTGTTTTTT,CASSLEFVGELFF
NA,TRBV5-5,TRBD1,TRBJ1-4,TGTGCCAGCAGCTGGACAGGGATCGCTGAAAAACTGTTTTTT,CASSWTGIAEKLFF
NA,TRBV28,NA,TRBJ1-1,TGTGCCAGCAGTTTGGTGCTGAACACTGAAGCTTTCTTT,CASSLVLNTEAFF
NA,TRBV11-2,NA,TRBJ1-4,TGTGCCAGCAGCACGGTGGACCGAAAACTGTTTTTT,CASSTVDRKLFF
NA,TRBV28,NA,TRBJ2-1,TGTGCCAGCAGCCCGCGTGGCTCCTACAATGAGCAGTTCTTC,CASSPRGSYNEQFF
NA,TRBV7-2,NA,TRBJ2-5,TGTGCCAGCAGCTTAGGTCAGGGCGGTGGACGGACCCAGTACTTC,CASSLGQGGGRTQYF
NA,TRBV4-3,NA,TRBJ2-7,TGCGCCAGCAGCCAAGATGGGTGGGGGCTGTACGAGCAGTACTTC,CASSQDGWGLYEQYF
NA,TRBV7-6,TRBD2,TRBJ2-3,TGTGCCAGCAGCTTAATTGCTAGCGGGGGAACAGATACGCAGTATTTT,CASSLIASGGTDTQYF
NA,TRBV7-9,NA,TRBJ2-7,TGTGCCAGCAGCCCCCAGGACTACGAGCAGTACTTC,CASSPQDYEQYF
NA,TRBV5-1,NA,TRBJ1-1,TGCGCCAGCAGTCTTGGGGGGGACGCCCGCGCTTTCTTT,CASSLGGDARAFF
once,TRBV10-3,TRBD2,TRBJ2-3,TGTGCCATCAGGATGACTAGCGGGAGCACAGATACGCAGTATTTT,CAIRMTSGSTDTQYF
NA,TRBV30,NA,TRBJ1-4,TGTGCATGGAGTGCACTCAGGGCGAGGGGCGAAAAACTGTTTTTT,CAWSALRARGEKLFF